The clone carrying this T cell receptor (beta chain) has more than one count but fewer than ten. The data were taken from a study of T-cell reconstitution after alpha-beta-depleted transplantation in children. The TCRbeta library incorporated unique molecular identifiers. MiXCR, applied by TCRdb to the PCR reads, yields one record per CDR3 protein. Altogether just over 950,000 distinct CDR3 sequences are present, roughly 29% being singletons, with the ten largest covering 28%. V was trimmed by 2 bases and J by 6 bases, leaving 14 bases between them. Germline CDR1 SGHTA, CDR2 FQGTGA. This CDR3 spans 15 amino acids.

The source material was PBMCs, mostly from graft donor cells, sampled 360 days after TCRalphabeta/CD19-depleted stem cell transplant. The chain employs TRBV7-3 and TRBJ2-1; tentatively, D is TRBD1 or TRBD2 (5 bases each). This receptor was obtained from a boy in the first two years of life who had a stem cell transplant for SCID, so the T cells may come from the graft donor. CDR3 residues: CASSLYGDPSNEQFF. As DNA, the CDR3 is TGTGCCAGCAGCTTATATGGGGACCCTTCCAATGAGCAGTTCTTC.